The clone carrying this TCR beta chain was seen ten or more times. Its antigen is currently unknown. TCR beta VDJ combinations and CDR3 sequences were profiled from genomic DNA. TCRdb re-called the reads through MiXCR, storing one row per CDR3 protein. The sample shows 350,000 to 450,000 distinct CDR3 sequences, about two thirds of them seen only once. The source of the sample is a study of CD8+CD57+ T cells in acquired aplastic anemia. General study results and limits: The same twenty-nine CD8+ CDR3 sequences occurred in patients and in controls.

Sequenced input: sorted CD4+, CD8+, or CD8+CD57+ T cells (not recorded which) from PBMCs. The TCR comes from a human donor in good health, serving as a control.

The CDR3 protein is CASSFWEGRGYTF. CDR3 nucleotide sequence: TGTGCCAGCAGTTTTTGGGAAGGGAGAGGCTACACCTTC. This chain uses TRBV27 with TRBJ1-2; D not certain. Trimming removed 3 bases from V and 8 bases from J, with 13 bases in between. There are 13 residues in the CDR3. Germline assignment: CDR1 MNHEY and CDR2 SMNVEV (reference sequence).